A single sample gave rise to the 23 T cell receptor beta chains below, sequenced in a study of blood T cell repertoires in COVID-19. Measured with immunoSEQ multiplex PCR; TCRdb has only the in-frame clones, and not every one. The table includes approximately 180,000 clones, 70% to 90% detected once. Sample: peripheral blood. The receptors were sampled from a man aged 35-49 years with active or convalescent COVID-19.

The chain recombines TRBV2 with TRBJ1-2; perhaps TRBD1 as D (6 bases). The CDR3 spans 13 residues. With 4 bases removed from V and 8 bases from J, the gap between germline ends came to 14 bases. Germline V gene sequence: CDR1 SNHLY, CDR2 FYNNEI. CDR3 sequence (DNA): TGTGCCAGCAGTGGAACAGGGCCACTCGGCTACACCTTC. Its protein is CASSGTGPLGYTF.

For this clone: The conserved phenylalanine or tryptophan is not found at the CDR3 terminus, so this likely reflects a read error. No DNA is shown, since the ends of the CDR3 on it are uncertain; the CDR3 is the one TCRdb lists. The chain employs TRBV2 and TRBJ1-1; the DNA was not compared with TRBD1, the D call given in the table. The CDR3 spans 10 residues, counting both ends. Looked up from germline, CDR1 is SNHLY and CDR2 is FYNNEI. CDR3 protein: CASEGETPVY.

The rearrangement joins TRBV6-1 to TRBJ2-7; 12 bases line up with TRBD2. This CDR3 has 14 residues. The trim removed 5 bases at V and 3 bases at J, leaving 2 bases unmatched. Germline V gene data show CDR1 as MNHNS and CDR2 as SASEGT. Here the CDR3 DNA reads TGTGCCAGCAGTTTACTAGCGGGAGGCTACGAGCAGTACTTC. Translating it yields CASSLLAGGYEQYF.

The J gene is TRBJ1-1, the V gene TRBV6-5, with TRBD1 matching over 7 bases. The CDR3 loop spans 15 amino acids. V was clipped by 6 bases and J by 2 bases; unmatched bases: 9. Germline values: CDR1 MNHEY, CDR2 SVGAGI. As DNA, the CDR3 is TGTGCCAGCAGGATACAGGGGTCGGCTAACACTGAAGCTTTCTTT. Translated, it gives CASRIQGSANTEAFF.

The chain couples TRBV5-8 to TRBJ2-1; no definite D call. The CDR3 is 14 residues long. Per the germline V gene, CDR1 is SGHTS and CDR2 is YDEGEE. V shed 2 bases and J shed 6 bases, with 12 bases lying between them. Written as DNA, the CDR3 is TGTGCCAGCAGCTTTTTACAGAGCTTCAATGAGCAGTTCTTC. It encodes CASSFLQSFNEQFF.

This clone appeared once. The CDR3 loop is CASSERTGAEQFF. The CDR3 bases are TGTGCCAGCAGTGAAAGGACAGGCGCTGAGCAGTTCTTC. The V gene is TRBV2, the J gene TRBJ2-1; the match to TRBD1 covers 7 bases. Trimming took 2 bases from V and 9 from J; bases not matched to a gene: 4. The CDR3 has 13 amino acids. Per the germline V gene, CDR1 is SNHLY and CDR2 is FYNNEI.

To note about this clone: This CDR3 is also generated by other DNA sequences in the sample. This chain links TRBV3-1 (or the pseudogene TRBV3-2) with TRBJ1-2; 10 bases are shared with TRBD1. The CDR3 loop spans 13 amino acids. Germline CDR1 reads LGHDT; CDR2 reads YNNKEL (reference sequence). The ends lost 1 base at V and 8 bases at J; junction bases unmatched: 1. The CDR3: CASSQGDRGGYTF. The CDR3 DNA reads TGTGCCAGCAGCCAAGGGGACAGGGGCGGCTACACCTTC.

The chain employs TRBV19 and TRBJ1-5; a weak D match, TRBD1 (6 bases). Germline V CDR1 and CDR2: LNHDA, SQIVND (reference sequence). The CDR3 spans 12 residues. Trimming took off 10 bases at V and 6 bases at J, with 13 bases between the two ends. CDR3 DNA: TGTGCCACCAGGGGTGTCTTTCAGCCCCAGCATTTT. It specifies CATRGVFQPQHF.

The CDR3 DNA sequence: TGTGCCAGCAGTAGGATTGGGGGCGGCTTCGTTGAGCAGTTCTTC. Its protein is CASSRIGGGFVEQFF. The V gene is TRBV9, the J gene TRBJ2-1, with TRBD1 as a possible D gene (6 bases). V lost 5 bases and J lost 9, with 21 bases in between. Per germline, CDR1 SGDLS and CDR2 YYNGEE. The CDR3 has 15 residues.

The CDR3 sequence is CAWSVTGRANEKLFF. The CDR3 DNA reads as TGTGCCTGGAGTGTCACAGGGAGGGCTAATGAAAAACTGTTTTTT. The J gene is TRBJ1-4, the V gene TRBV30; possibly TRBD1 for D (6 bases). Germline-derived CDR1 and CDR2 are GTSNPN and SVGIG (reference sequence). The CDR3 extends over 15 amino acids. V shed 0 bases and J shed 3 bases, with 11 bases lying between them.

The J gene is TRBJ2-2, the V gene TRBV19, with 7 bases lining up with TRBD1. V lost 5 bases, J lost 0 bases, and 6 bases stayed unmatched. The CDR3 sequence is 16 residues long. Germline CDR1 LNHDA, CDR2 SQIVND (reference sequence). The CDR3 loop is CASSPGQLTNTGELFF. CDR3 nucleotide sequence: TGTGCCAGTAGTCCGGGACAGCTTACGAACACCGGGGAGCTGTTTTTT. The variable domain in full, completed from reference TRBV19 and TRBJ2-2, reads DGGITQSPKYLFRKEGQNVTLSCEQNLNHDAMYWYRQDPGQGLRLIYYSQIVNDFQKGDIAEGYSVSREKKESFPLTVTSAQKNPTAFYLCASSPGQLTNTGELFFGEGSRLTVL.

This clone was picked up a small number of times. The chain combines TRBV7-9 with TRBJ2-5; no clear D gene. The CDR3 covers 12 residues. Per the germline V gene, CDR1 is SEHNR and CDR2 is FQNEAQ (reference sequence). V lost 5 bases and J lost 9, with 13 bases in between. The CDR3 DNA reads as TGTGCCAGCAGCCTTAAGGCTGAGGCCCAGTACTTC. It yields the protein CASSLKAEAQYF. The variable domain in full, completed from reference TRBV7-9 and TRBJ2-5, reads DTGVSQNPRHKITKRGQNVTFRCDPISEHNRLYWYRQTLGQGPEFLTYFQNEAQLEKSRLLSDRFSAERPKGSFSTLEIQRTEQGDSAMYLCASSLKAEAQYFGPGTRLLVL.

The chain recombines TRBV5-5 with TRBJ1-2, with D possibly being TRBD1 (6 bases). From germline, CDR1 is SGHKS and CDR2 YYEKEE (reference sequence). This CDR3 spans 15 amino acids. V lost 0 bases and J lost 3, with 12 bases in between. The CDR3 DNA sequence: TGTGCCAGCAGCTTGGGGGGGGGCCCCTACTATGGCTACACCTTC. This codes for CASSLGGGPYYGYTF.

This chain joins TRBV19 and TRBJ2-1; TRBD2 matches 9 bases. The germline CDR1 and CDR2 sequences are LNHDA and SQIVND (reference sequence). The CDR3 has 14 residues. After removal of 2 bases from V and 8 bases from J, the junction contained 4 bases not matched to a gene. The CDR3 loop is CASSIRTSVYEQFF. In DNA form, the CDR3 reads TGTGCCAGTAGTATACGGACTAGCGTCTATGAGCAGTTCTTC.

The V gene is TRBV6-6, the J gene TRBJ2-7; D is possibly TRBD2 (5 bases). This CDR3 has 15 residues. V dropped 0 bases and J dropped 2 bases, with 11 bases sitting between them. Germline CDR1 and CDR2: MNHNY and SVGAGI (reference sequence). The CDR3 sequence: CASSYSRAATYEQYF. CDR3 coding DNA: TGTGCCAGCAGTTACTCGCGAGCGGCGACCTACGAGCAGTACTTC.

The chain links TRBV24-1 to TRBJ2-1, with TRBD2 identical over 10 bases. The CDR3 runs 16 residues. With V trimmed by 1 base and J by 10 bases, 9 bases remained unmatched. Germline loops: CDR1 KGHDR, CDR2 SFDVKD. The CDR3 nucleotides are TGTGCCACCAGTGATTTTCAGAGCGGGAGGGCGGAAGAGCAGTTCTTC. As protein: CATSDFQSGRAEEQFF.

This rearrangement joins TRBV25-1 to TRBJ1-2, with no clear D. In germline, CDR1 is MGHDK, CDR2 SYGVNS. This CDR3 is 14 amino acids long. The V end lost 3 bases, the J end lost 1 base, and 9 bases lay between the germline ends. CDR3 sequence: CASSDSGNNYGYTF. In nucleotides, the CDR3 is TGTGCCAGCAGTGATTCGGGAAATAACTATGGCTACACCTTC.

The rearrangement uses TRBV29-1 and TRBJ2-7; a weak D match, TRBD1 (5 bases). The CDR3 sequence is 16 residues long. From germline, CDR1 is SQVTM and CDR2 ANQGSEA. Trimming shortened V by 3 bases and J by 0 bases, and 18 bases separated the two germline ends. The CDR3 nucleotides are TGCAGCGTTGAGGGGTTAAAACAGGAGAGCTCCTACGAGCAGTACTTC. It yields the protein CSVEGLKQESSYEQYF.

The rearrangement uses TRBV4-1 and TRBJ2-3; no firm D call. Trimming stripped 0 bases from V and 3 bases from J, with 16 bases between. Germline-derived CDR1 and CDR2 are MGHRA and YSYEKL. The CDR3 spans 17 residues. The CDR3 DNA is TGCGCCAGCAGCCAAGATAATCCCGCGGCCCATACAGATACGCAGTATTTT. Residues: CASSQDNPAAHTDTQYF.

The V call is TRBV5-1, the J call TRBJ2-3; 10 bases align to TRBD2. Trimming at V came to 1 base and at J to 6 bases, leaving 17 bases not matched to a gene. This CDR3 spans 19 amino acids. Germline CDR1 reads SGHRS; CDR2 reads YFSETQ. CDR3 nucleotide sequence: TGCGCCAGCAGCTTGAGGATGTTGGTAGCGGGAGGAAGGGAGGATACGCAGTATTTT. Protein product: CASSLRMLVAGGREDTQYF.

The sample holds one count of this clone. The CDR3 nucleotides are TGTGCCAGCAGCCAAAATGAGGGGGAATCAAAAACCATATATTTT. Protein product: CASSQNEGESKTIYF. This chain joins TRBV4-2 and TRBJ1-3, with D tentatively TRBD1 (6 bases). The CDR3 length is 15 residues. Trimming took 2 bases from V and 10 from J, leaving 18 bases between them. The germline CDR1 and CDR2 sequences are LGHNA and YNFKEQ.

J is TRBJ2-1 and V is TRBV7-9, with 7 bases aligning to TRBD2. The V gene's germline CDR1 is SEHNR and CDR2 FQNEAQ (reference sequence). The length of the CDR3 is 12 residues. V shed 1 base and J 10 bases; nucleotides not matched to a gene: 1. The CDR3 sequence: CASSLGGSEQFF. In DNA form, the CDR3 reads TGTGCCAGCAGCTTAGGCGGGAGCGAGCAGTTCTTC. Filled out from reference TRBV7-9 and TRBJ2-1, the complete variable domain reads DTGVSQNPRHKITKRGQNVTFRCDPISEHNRLYWYRQTLGQGPEFLTYFQNEAQLEKSRLLSDRFSAERPKGSFSTLEIQRTEQGDSAMYLCASSLGGSEQFFGPGTRLTVL.

J is TRBJ2-1 and V is TRBV6-6, with 7 bases matching TRBD2. This CDR3 contains 15 residues. The germline V gene encodes CDR1 MNHNY and CDR2 SVGAGI (reference sequence). The V and J ends lost 2 bases and 13 bases, in that order; junction bases with no gene match: 14. Here the CDR3 DNA reads TGTGCCAGCAGTTACGAGGGCGGGAGAACGGTATATCAGTTCTTC. It translates to CASSYEGGRTVYQFF.